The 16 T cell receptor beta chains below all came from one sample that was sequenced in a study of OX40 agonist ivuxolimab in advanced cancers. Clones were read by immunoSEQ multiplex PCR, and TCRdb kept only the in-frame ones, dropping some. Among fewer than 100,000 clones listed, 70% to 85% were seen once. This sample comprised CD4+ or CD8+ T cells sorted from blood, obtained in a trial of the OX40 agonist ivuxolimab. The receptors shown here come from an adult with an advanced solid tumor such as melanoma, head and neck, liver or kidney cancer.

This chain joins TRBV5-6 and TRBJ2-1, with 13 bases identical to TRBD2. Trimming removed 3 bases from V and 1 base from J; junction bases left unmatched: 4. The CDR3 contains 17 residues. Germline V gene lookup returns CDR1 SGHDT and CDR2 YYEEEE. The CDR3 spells CASSYLTSGRSYNEQFF. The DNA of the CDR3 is TGTGCCAGCAGCTACCTGACTAGCGGGAGGTCCTACAATGAGCAGTTCTTC.

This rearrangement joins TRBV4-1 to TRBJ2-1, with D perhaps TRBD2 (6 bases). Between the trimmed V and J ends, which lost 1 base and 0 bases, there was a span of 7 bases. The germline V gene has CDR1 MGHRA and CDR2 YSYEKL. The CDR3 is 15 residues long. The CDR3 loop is CASSQAGASYNEQFF. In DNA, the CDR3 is TGCGCCAGCAGCCAAGCGGGAGCCTCCTACAATGAGCAGTTCTTC.

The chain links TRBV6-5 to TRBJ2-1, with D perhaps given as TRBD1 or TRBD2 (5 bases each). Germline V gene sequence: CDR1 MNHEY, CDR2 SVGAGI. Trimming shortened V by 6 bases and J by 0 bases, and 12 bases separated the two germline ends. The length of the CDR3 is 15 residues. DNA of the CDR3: TGTGCCAGCAGAGGGACCCAAAACTCCTACAATGAGCAGTTCTTC. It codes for CASRGTQNSYNEQFF.

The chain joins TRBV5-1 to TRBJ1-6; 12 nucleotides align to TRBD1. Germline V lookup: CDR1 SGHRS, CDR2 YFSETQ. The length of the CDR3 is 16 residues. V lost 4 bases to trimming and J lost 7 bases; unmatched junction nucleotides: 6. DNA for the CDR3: TGCGCCAGCAGCGCGGGACAGGGGGCGCGGAATTCACCCCTCCACTTT. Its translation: CASSAGQGARNSPLHF.

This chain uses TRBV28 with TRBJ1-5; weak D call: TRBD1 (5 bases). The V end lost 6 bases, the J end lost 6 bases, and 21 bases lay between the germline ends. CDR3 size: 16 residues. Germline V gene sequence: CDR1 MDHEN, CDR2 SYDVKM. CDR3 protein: CASRAPRTVGPQPQHF. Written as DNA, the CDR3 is TGTGCCAGCAGAGCCCCCCGGACTGTGGGGCCTCAGCCCCAGCATTTT.

CDR3: CASREIGEKLFF. The CDR3 bases are TGTGCCAGCAGGGAGATTGGCGAAAAACTGTTTTTT. The chain combines TRBV6-1 with TRBJ1-4; D is uncertain. There are 12 residues in the CDR3. Germline V CDR1 and CDR2: MNHNS, SASEGT. The ends were cut back, 6 bases at V and 8 bases at J, with 10 bases in the middle.

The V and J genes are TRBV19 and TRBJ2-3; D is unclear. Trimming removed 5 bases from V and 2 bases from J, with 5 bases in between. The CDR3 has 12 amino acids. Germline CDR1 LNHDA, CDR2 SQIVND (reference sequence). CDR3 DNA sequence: TGTGCCAGTAGTGACACCACAGATACGCAGTATTTT. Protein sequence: CASSDTTDTQYF.

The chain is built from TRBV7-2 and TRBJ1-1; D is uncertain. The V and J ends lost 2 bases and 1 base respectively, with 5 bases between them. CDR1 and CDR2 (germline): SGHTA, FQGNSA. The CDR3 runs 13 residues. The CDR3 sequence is CASSLKRNTEAFF. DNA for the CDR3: TGTGCCAGCAGCTTAAAACGGAACACTGAAGCTTTCTTT.

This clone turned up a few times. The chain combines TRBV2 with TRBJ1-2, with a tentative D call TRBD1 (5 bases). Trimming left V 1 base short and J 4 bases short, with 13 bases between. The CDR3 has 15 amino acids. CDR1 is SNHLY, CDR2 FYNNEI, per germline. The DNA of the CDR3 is TGTGCCAGCAGTGAAGAAGGGGAAATGACCTATGGCTACACCTTC. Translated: CASSEEGEMTYGYTF.

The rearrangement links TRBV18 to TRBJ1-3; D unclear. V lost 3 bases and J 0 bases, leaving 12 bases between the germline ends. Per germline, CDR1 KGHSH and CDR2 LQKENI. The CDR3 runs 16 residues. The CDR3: CASSPGVLSSGNTIYF. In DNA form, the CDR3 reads TGTGCCAGCTCACCCGGGGTGTTGAGCTCTGGAAACACCATATATTTT. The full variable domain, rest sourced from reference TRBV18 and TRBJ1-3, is NAGVMQNPRHLVRRRGQEARLRCSPMKGHSHVYWYRQLPEEGLKFMVYLQKENIIDESGMPKERFSAEFPKEGPSILRIQQVVRGDSAAYFCASSPGVLSSGNTIYFGEGSWLTVV.

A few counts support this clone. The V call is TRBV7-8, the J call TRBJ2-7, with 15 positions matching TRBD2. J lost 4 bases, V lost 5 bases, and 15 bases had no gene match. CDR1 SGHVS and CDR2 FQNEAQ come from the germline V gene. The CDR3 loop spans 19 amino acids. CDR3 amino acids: CASSRDRVGLAGGPYEQYF. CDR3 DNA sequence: TGTGCCAGCAGCCGAGACAGGGTTGGACTAGCGGGAGGGCCTTACGAGCAGTACTTC.

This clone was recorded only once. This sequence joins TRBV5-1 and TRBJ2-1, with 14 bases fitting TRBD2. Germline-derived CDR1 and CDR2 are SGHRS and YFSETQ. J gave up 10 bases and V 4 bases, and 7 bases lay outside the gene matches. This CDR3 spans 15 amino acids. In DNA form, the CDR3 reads TGCGCCAGCAGCCAGGGACTAGCGGGGGCGTCGGAGCAGTTCTTC. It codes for CASSQGLAGASEQFF.

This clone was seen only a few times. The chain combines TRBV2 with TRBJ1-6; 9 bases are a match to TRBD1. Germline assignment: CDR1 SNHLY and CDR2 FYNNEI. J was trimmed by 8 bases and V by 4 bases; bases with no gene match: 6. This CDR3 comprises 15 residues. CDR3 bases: TGTGCCAGCAGTGCCATACAGGGGGCGGATTCACCCCTCCACTTT. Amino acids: CASSAIQGADSPLHF.

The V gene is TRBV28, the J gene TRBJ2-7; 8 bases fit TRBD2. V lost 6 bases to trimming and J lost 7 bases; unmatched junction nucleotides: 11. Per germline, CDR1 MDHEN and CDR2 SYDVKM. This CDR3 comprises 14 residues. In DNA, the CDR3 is TGTGCCAGCAGGATAGCGGGACCCACTGGGGAGCAGTACTTC. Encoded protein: CASRIAGPTGEQYF.

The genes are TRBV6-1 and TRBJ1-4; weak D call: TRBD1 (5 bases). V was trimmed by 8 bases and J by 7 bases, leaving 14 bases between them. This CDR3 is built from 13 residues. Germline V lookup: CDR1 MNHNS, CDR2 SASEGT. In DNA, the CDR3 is TGTGCCAGCTTGAGGCAGGGTTTTGAAAAACTGTTTTTT. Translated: CASLRQGFEKLFF.

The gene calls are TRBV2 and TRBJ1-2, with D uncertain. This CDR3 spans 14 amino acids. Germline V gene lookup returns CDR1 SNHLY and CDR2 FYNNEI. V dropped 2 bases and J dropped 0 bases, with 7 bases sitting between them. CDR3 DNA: TGTGCCAGCAGTGAAAGGGCAGCTAACTATGGCTACACCTTC. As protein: CASSERAANYGYTF.